This TCR beta chain was captured by sequencing in a study of blood T cell repertoires in COVID-19. The overall study: From the United States, Italy and Spain came samples of acute and convalescent COVID-19. The analysed material was cDNA or gDNA that came from T cells, B-cell-depleted T cells, or PBMCs.

This clone is a singleton in its sample. Authors' processing steps: Amplification with reference gene primers provided the estimates of nucleated cell counts. Sequenced by immunoSEQ multiplex PCR; TCRdb stores in-frame clones only, minus some. That table supplies the V and J calls and clone size; D and trimming were determined from the DNA. The sample lists 180,000 or so clones, roughly 90% seen once, with around 6.6% in the top ten. The V segment lost 5 bases and the J segment 3 bases; nucleotides outside the gene matches: 11. The germline V gene encodes CDR1 MDHEN and CDR2 SYDVKM. The CDR3 consists of 18 residues.

The sequencing sample was made of peripheral blood. This receptor was taken from a man aged 40-49 years with acute or convalescent COVID-19. The V gene is TRBV28, the J gene TRBJ2-1; 12 bases line up with TRBD2. The CDR3 is CASSLTVMTSGSYNEQFF. CDR3 DNA: TGTGCCAGCAGTCTTACCGTCATGACTAGCGGGAGCTACAATGAGCAGTTCTTC.